A selection of T cell receptor beta chains follows, all from one sample in a study of shared T cell receptors in the human thymus. Profiled with immunoSEQ multiplex PCR; TCRdb holds only in-frame clones, not every one. The sample lists some 760,000 clones, 70% to 90% occurring once. The sample was also linked to a second study, of human thymus T cells.

The sequenced sample was thymocytes. The receptors were gathered from a girl in the first two years of life with a congenital heart defect. The CDR3 runs from the conserved cysteine through the conserved F or W. A D gene is named only where the DNA matches it firmly. Not every row has a clone size; where given, it reads once, few, many or a size class.

V: TRBV2
J: TRBJ2-6
D: TRBD1
size: .
CDR3: CASNTGQRLLSGANVLTF
DNA: TGTGCCAGCAATACGGGACAGCGGCTCCTCTCTGGGGCCAACGTCCTGACTTTC

V: TRBV5-8
J: TRBJ2-3
D: TRBD1
size: .
CDR3: CASSKDRVPTDTQYF
DNA: TGTGCCAGCAGTAAAGACAGGGTACCCACAGATACGCAGTATTTT

V: TRBV19
J: TRBJ2-5
D: TRBD2
size: once
CDR3: CASSRRTSGATQETQYF
DNA: TGTGCCAGTAGTAGGAGGACTAGCGGAGCCACACAAGAGACCCAGTACTTC

V: TRBV27
J: TRBJ2-2
D: .
size: .
CDR3: CASSSEALSFLHTGELFF
DNA: TGTGCCAGCAGCTCCGAGGCATTAAGTTTTCTACACACCGGGGAGCTGTTTTTT

V: TRBV28
J: TRBJ2-7
D: .
size: .
CDR3: CASSFGPVDSYEQYF
DNA: TGTGCCAGCAGTTTCGGCCCCGTGGACAGTTACGAGCAGTACTTC

V: TRBV18
J: TRBJ2-1
D: .
size: .
CDR3: CASTTGGGNEQFF
DNA: TGTGCCAGCACAACGGGGGGCGGCAATGAGCAGTTCTTC

V: TRBV28
J: TRBJ1-5
D: .
size: .
CDR3: CASSLGRRRGNQPQHF
DNA: TGTGCCAGCAGTCTGGGGAGAAGAAGGGGCAATCAGCCCCAGCATTTT

V: TRBV6-4
J: TRBJ1-1
D: .
size: .
CDR3: CASSDSMGSTEAFF
DNA: TGTGCCAGCAGTGACTCGATGGGGAGTACTGAAGCTTTCTTT

V: TRBV9
J: TRBJ2-5
D: .
size: .
CDR3: CASSQGGVTGPQETQYF
DNA: TGTGCCAGCAGCCAGGGGGGAGTGACAGGCCCCCAAGAGACCCAGTACTTC

V: TRBV5-1
J: TRBJ2-1
D: .
size: .
CDR3: CASSRQRTGRGAFSYNEQFF
DNA: TGCGCCAGCAGCCGACAACGCACAGGGAGAGGAGCCTTCTCCTACAATGAGCAGTTCTTC

V: TRBV6-6
J: TRBJ2-5
D: TRBD1
size: .
CDR3: CASSYGTGVVQETQYF
DNA: TGTGCCAGCAGTTACGGGACAGGGGTAGTCCAAGAGACCCAGTACTTC

V: TRBV5-1
J: TRBJ2-7
D: TRBD1
size: .
CDR3: CASSSRGPQYF
DNA: TGCGCCAGCAGCTCCAGGGGGCCCCAGTACTTC

V: TRBV10-2
J: TRBJ1-1
D: .
size: .
CDR3: CASSMPGRTEAFF
DNA: TGCGCCAGCTCAATGCCAGGGAGGACTGAAGCTTTCTTT

V: TRBV5-6
J: TRBJ1-3
D: .
size: .
CDR3: CASSLDRASGNTIYF
DNA: TGTGCCAGCAGCTTGGACAGGGCCTCTGGAAACACCATATATTTT

V: TRBV10-3
J: TRBJ2-2
D: TRBD2
size: .
CDR3: CAIGGVIHRNTGELFF
DNA: TGTGCCATCGGGGGGGTAATACACAGGAACACCGGGGAGCTGTTTTTT

V: TRBV9
J: TRBJ2-5
D: TRBD1
size: .
CDR3: CASSAGTGDETQYF
DNA: TGTGCCAGCAGCGCCGGGACAGGGGACGAGACCCAGTACTTC